The 4 T cell receptor beta chains below come from one sample, sequenced in a study of shared clonotypes between healthy human individuals. Clones were read by immunoSEQ multiplex PCR, and TCRdb kept only the in-frame ones, dropping some. The sample has 1,500,000 or so clones; around 98.5% are singletons. The specimen was naive CD4+ T cells sorted from blood. The subset here: CD45RA+ positively selected. Source of these receptors: a young man in good health.

The rearrangement uses TRBV7-2 and TRBJ2-7, with TRBD2 identical over 9 bases. Germline values: CDR1 SGHTA, CDR2 FQGNSA. The CDR3 totals 16 residues. V was clipped by 0 bases and J by 5 bases; unmatched bases: 8. Here the CDR3 reads CASSLAVGAGGNEQYF. For the CDR3, the DNA is TGTGCCAGCAGCTTAGCGGTGGGAGCGGGAGGAAACGAGCAGTACTTC.

CDR3: CASKGRALYNEQFF. The CDR3 region has the DNA TGTGCCAGCAAGGGGAGGGCCCTCTACAATGAGCAGTTCTTC. The chain recombines TRBV6-5 with TRBJ2-1; 7 bases are a match to TRBD2. The J segment lost 3 bases and the V segment lost 7 bases, leaving 6 bases of the junction unmatched. Germline V gene lookup returns CDR1 MNHEY and CDR2 SVGAGI. The CDR3 is made up of 14 amino acids.

The CDR3 nucleotides read TGTGCCAGCAGCTTAGCGGTGGGCGAGCAGTACTTC. Translating gives CASSLAVGEQYF. The genes are TRBV7-2 and TRBJ2-7; D ambiguous. Trimming took 0 bases from V and 6 from J, leaving 6 bases between them. CDR3 length: 12 residues. From germline, CDR1 is SGHTA and CDR2 FQGNSA.

The chain has TRBV29-1 and TRBJ2-2; D gene unclear. The V gene's germline CDR1 is SQVTM and CDR2 ANQGSEA. This CDR3 has 14 residues. Trimming stripped 5 bases from V and 0 bases from J, with 10 bases between. DNA of the CDR3: TGCAGCGTTAAAATCCATACGAACACCGGGGAGCTGTTTTTT. The encoded protein is CSVKIHTNTGELFF.